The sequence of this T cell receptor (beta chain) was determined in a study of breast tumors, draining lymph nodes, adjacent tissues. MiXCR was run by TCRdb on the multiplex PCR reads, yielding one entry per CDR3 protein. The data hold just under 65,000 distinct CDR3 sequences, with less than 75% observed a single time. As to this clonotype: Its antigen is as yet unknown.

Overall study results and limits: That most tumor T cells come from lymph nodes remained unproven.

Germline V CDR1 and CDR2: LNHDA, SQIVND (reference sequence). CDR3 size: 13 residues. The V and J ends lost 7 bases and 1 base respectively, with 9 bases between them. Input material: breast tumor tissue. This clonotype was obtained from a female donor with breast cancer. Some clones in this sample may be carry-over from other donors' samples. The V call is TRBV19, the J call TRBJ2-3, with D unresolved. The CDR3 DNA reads TGTGCCAGTATGGGTAGTGGCACAGATACGCAGTATTTT. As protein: CASMGSGTDTQYF.